This paragraph covers one TCR beta chain sequence. Germline V gene data show CDR1 as MDHEN and CDR2 as SYDVKM. The V segment lost 5 bases and the J segment 6 bases; nucleotides outside the gene matches: 14. The CDR3 loop spans 16 amino acids. The entry originates in a study of control samples from healthy donors and cancer patients. Repertoires were generated with immunoSEQ multiplex PCR, while TCRdb's copy carries only in-frame clones and drops some. The sample yields about 63,000 clones, about 89% seen once. The chain links TRBV28 to TRBJ2-7, with 9 bases lining up with TRBD1. Sequenced sample: PBMCs. This clonotype originated in a woman aged 55-70 years with lung cancer. The CDR3 bases are TGTGCCAGCAGTCCCCGTCCCGGGACAGGGAATCTCGAGCAGTACTTC. Translating gives CASSPRPGTGNLEQYF.